This entry concerns a single T cell receptor beta chain. The antigen remains unidentified. This sample is part of a study of blood T cells in healthy people across ages. The V end lost 0 bases, the J end lost 0 bases, and 12 bases lay between the germline ends. The germline V gene encodes CDR1 MNHEY and CDR2 SMNVEV (reference sequence). This CDR3 spans 17 amino acids. Study findings and constraints: Among long-lived donors, naive CD4+ cells were more numerous and diversity higher than in aged donors. The fall in TCR beta diversity per million T cells was roughly linear with age. Diversity figures derived from one million T cells were judged to underestimate the true value.

A second PCR, run for roughly 7 to 11 cycles, used a sample-barcoded 5' primer plus a J-beta primer mix. Every sample gave at least 3 million paired-end reads containing CDR3. From the 5' RACE reads, TCRdb called clonotypes with MiXCR, one entry per CDR3 protein. This sample has approximately 1.5 million distinct CDR3 sequences; roughly 43% occur once, and the top ten carry under 5%. The genes are TRBV27 and TRBJ2-1; perhaps TRBD1 as D (6 bases). The receptor comes from a woman younger than 35 in good health. Input material: blood. The CDR3 protein is CASSLSWGPGSYNEQFF. In DNA, the CDR3 is TGTGCCAGCAGTTTATCGTGGGGGCCAGGCTCCTACAATGAGCAGTTCTTC.